This T cell receptor beta chain is drawn from a study of response to subunit inactivated influenza vaccine. From the RT-PCR reads, TCRdb called clonotypes with MiXCR, one entry per CDR3 protein. This sample carries about 570,000 distinct CDR3 sequences, over 9.5% of them seen once, and the ten largest clones take about 10%. The CDR3 runs to 14 residues. V was clipped by 1 base and J by 3 bases, with 8 bases between them. In germline, CDR1 is SGHRS, CDR2 YFSETQ. Specimen: PBMCs from blood, collected on the day of vaccination. The TCR sequence derives from a man between 45 and 60 years old who received an inactivated influenza vaccine. The V gene is TRBV5-1, the J gene TRBJ2-1, with D possibly TRBD1 on 5 matching bases. The CDR3 loop reads CASSLRQYYNEQFF. In DNA, the CDR3 is TGCGCCAGCAGCTTGAGACAGTACTACAATGAGCAGTTCTTC.